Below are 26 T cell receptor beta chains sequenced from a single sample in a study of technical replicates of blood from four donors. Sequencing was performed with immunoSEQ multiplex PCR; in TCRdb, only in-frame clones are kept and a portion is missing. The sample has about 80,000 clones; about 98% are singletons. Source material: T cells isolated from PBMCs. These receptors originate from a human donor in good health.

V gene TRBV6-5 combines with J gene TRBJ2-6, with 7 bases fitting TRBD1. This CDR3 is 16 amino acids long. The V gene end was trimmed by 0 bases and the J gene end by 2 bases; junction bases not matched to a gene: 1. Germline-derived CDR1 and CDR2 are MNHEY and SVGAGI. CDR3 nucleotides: TGTGCCAGCAGTTACTCAGGGGGCGCTGGGGCCAACGTCCTGACTTTC. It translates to CASSYSGGAGANVLTF.

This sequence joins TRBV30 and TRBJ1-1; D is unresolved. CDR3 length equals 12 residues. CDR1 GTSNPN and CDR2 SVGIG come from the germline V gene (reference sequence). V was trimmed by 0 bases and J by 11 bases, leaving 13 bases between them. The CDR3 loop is CAWSVRVPVAFF. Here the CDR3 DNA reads TGTGCCTGGAGTGTACGGGTTCCAGTCGCTTTCTTT.

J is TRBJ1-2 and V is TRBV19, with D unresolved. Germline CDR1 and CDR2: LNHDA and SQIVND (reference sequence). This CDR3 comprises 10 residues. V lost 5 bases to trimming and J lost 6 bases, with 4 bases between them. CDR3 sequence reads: CASSYNGYTF. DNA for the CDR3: TGTGCCAGTAGTTATAATGGCTACACCTTC.

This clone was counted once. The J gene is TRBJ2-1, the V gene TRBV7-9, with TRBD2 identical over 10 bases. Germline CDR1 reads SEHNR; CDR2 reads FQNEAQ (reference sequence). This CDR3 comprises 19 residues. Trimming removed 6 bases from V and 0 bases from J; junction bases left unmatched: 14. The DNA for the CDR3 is TGTGCCAGCAGTTATAGCGGGGGGCATTGGGGTAGCTCCTACAATGAGCAGTTCTTC. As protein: CASSYSGGHWGSSYNEQFF.

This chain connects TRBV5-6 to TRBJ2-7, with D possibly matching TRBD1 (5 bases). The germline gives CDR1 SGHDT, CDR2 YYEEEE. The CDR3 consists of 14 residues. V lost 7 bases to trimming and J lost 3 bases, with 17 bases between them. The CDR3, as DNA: TGTGCCAGCTCCTGGGGCCGCAGCCTCTACGAGCAGTACTTC. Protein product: CASSWGRSLYEQYF. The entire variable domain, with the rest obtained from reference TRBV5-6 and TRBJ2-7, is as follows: DAGVTQSPTHLIKTRGQQVTLRCSPKSGHDTVSWYQQALGQGPQFIFQYYEEEERQRGNFPDRFSGHQFPNYSSELNVNALLLGDSALYLCASSWGRSLYEQYFGPGTRLTVT.

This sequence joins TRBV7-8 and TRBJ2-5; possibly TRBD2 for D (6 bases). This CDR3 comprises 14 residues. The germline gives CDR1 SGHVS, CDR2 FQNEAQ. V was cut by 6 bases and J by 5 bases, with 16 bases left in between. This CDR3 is CASRFIGRGETQYF. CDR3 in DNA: TGTGCCAGCAGATTTATTGGACGGGGGGAGACCCAGTACTTC. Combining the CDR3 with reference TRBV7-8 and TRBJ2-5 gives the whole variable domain GAGVSQSPRYKVAKRGQDVALRCDPISGHVSLFWYQQALGQGPEFLTYFQNEAQLDKSGLPSDRFFAERPEGSVSTLKIQRTQQEDSAVYLCASRFIGRGETQYFGPGTRLLVL.

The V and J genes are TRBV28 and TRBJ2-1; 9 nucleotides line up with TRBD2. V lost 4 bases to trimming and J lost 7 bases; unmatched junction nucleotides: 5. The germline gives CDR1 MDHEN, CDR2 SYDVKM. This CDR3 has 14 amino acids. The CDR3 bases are TGTGCCAGCAGTTACGGGACTAGCAGTAATGAGCAGTTCTTC. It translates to CASSYGTSSNEQFF.

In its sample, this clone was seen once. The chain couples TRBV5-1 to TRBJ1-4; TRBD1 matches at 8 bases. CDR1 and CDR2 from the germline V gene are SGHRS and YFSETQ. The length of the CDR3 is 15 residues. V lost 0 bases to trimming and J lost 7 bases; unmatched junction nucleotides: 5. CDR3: CASSLETGVSEKLFF. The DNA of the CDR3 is TGCGCCAGCAGCTTGGAGACAGGGGTCAGTGAAAAACTGTTTTTT.

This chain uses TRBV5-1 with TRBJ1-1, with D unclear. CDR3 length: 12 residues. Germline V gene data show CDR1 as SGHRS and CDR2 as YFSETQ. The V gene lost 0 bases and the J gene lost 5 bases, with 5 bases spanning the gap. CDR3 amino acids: CASSLGQTEAFF. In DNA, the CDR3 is TGCGCCAGCAGCTTGGGTCAGACTGAAGCTTTCTTT.

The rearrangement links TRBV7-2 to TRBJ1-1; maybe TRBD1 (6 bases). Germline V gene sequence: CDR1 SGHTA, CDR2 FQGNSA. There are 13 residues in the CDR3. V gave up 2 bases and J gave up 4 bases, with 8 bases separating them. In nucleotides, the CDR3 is TGTGCCAGCAGCTTACAGGGGTTCACTGAAGCTTTCTTT. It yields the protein CASSLQGFTEAFF.

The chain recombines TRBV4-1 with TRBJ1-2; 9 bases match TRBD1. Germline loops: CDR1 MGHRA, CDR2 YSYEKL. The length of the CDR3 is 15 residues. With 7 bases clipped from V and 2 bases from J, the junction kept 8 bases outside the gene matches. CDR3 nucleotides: TGCGCCAGCACCCCCGGGACAGGGAAAAACTATGGCTACACCTTC. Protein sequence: CASTPGTGKNYGYTF.

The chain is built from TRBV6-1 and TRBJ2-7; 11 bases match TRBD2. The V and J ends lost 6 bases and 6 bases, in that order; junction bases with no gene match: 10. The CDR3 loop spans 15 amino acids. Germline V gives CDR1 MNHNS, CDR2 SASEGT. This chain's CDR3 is CASSNPTSGISEQYF. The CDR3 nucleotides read TGTGCCAGCAGCAATCCGACTAGCGGGATCAGCGAGCAGTACTTC.

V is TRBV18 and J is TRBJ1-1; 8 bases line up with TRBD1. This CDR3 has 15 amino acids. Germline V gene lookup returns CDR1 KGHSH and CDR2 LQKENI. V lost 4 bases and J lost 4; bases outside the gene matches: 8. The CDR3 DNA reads TGTGCCAGCTCACTACAGGGGGTCAGGGGCACTGAAGCTTTCTTT. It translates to CASSLQGVRGTEAFF.

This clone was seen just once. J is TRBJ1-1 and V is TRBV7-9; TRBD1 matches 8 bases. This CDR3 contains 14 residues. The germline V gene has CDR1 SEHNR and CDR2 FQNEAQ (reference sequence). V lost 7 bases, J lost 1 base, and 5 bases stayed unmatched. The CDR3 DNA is TGTGCCAGCAATTCACAGGGGGGGAACACTGAAGCTTTCTTT. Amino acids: CASNSQGGNTEAFF.

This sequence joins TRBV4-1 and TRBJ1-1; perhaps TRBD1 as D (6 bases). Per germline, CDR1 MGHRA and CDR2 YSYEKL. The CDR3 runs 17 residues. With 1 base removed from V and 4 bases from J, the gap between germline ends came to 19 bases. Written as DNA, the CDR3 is TGCGCCAGCAGCCAAGTCTTACAGGGACCCAGGGGCACTGAAGCTTTCTTT. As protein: CASSQVLQGPRGTEAFF.

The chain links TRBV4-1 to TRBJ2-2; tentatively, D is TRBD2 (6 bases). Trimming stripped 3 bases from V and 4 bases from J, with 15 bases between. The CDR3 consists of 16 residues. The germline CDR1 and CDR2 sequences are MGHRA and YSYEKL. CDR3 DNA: TGCGCCAGCAGCCATTTCCCGCGGGATCGCACCGGGGAGCTGTTTTTT. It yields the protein CASSHFPRDRTGELFF.

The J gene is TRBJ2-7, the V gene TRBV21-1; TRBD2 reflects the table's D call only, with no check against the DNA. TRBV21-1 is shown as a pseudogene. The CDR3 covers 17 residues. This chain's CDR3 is CASSSNLTNSGGYEQYF. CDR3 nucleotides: TGTGCCAGCAGCAGTAATTTAACTAATAGCGGGGGCTACGAGCAGTACTTC.

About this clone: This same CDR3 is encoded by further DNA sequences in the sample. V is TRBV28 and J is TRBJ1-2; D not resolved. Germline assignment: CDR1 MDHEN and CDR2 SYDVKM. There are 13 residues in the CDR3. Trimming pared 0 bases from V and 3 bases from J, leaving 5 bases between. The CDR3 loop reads CASSLWGDYGYTF. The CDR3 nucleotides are TGTGCCAGCAGTTTATGGGGAGACTATGGCTACACCTTC.

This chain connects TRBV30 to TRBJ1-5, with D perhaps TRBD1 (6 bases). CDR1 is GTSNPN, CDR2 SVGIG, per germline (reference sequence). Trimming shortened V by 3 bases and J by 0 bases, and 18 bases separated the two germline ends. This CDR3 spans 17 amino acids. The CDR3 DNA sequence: TGTGCCTGGAGCTATGGCGGGGGCTATCTTAGCAATCAGCCCCAGCATTTT. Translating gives CAWSYGGGYLSNQPQHF.

In DNA form, the CDR3 reads TGCAGCGTTATGGCGGCGGGGGGGCTGTACAATGAGCAGTTCTTC. This encodes CSVMAAGGLYNEQFF. This chain connects TRBV29-1 to TRBJ2-1; TRBD2 agrees at 9 bases. V dropped 5 bases and J dropped 4; count of bases not matched to a gene: 9. Per the germline V gene, CDR1 is SQVTM and CDR2 is ANQGSEA. There are 15 residues in the CDR3.

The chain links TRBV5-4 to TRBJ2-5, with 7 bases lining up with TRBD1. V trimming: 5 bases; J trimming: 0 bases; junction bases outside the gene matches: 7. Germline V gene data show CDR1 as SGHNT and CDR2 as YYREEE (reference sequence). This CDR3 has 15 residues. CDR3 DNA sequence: TGTGCCAGCAGTACGACAGGGTTGTACCAAGAGACCCAGTACTTC. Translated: CASSTTGLYQETQYF.

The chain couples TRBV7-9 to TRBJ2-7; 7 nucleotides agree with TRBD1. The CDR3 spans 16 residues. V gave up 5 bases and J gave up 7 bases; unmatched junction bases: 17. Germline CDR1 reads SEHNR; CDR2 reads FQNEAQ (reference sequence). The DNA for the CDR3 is TGTGCCAGCAGCCTACACATGGTAGGACCAGGGGGAGAGCAGTACTTC. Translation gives CASSLHMVGPGGEQYF. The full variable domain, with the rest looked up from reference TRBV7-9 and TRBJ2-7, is DTGVSQNPRHKITKRGQNVTFRCDPISEHNRLYWYRQTLGQGPEFLTYFQNEAQLEKSRLLSDRFSAERPKGSFSTLEIQRTEQGDSAMYLCASSLHMVGPGGEQYFGPGTRLTVT.

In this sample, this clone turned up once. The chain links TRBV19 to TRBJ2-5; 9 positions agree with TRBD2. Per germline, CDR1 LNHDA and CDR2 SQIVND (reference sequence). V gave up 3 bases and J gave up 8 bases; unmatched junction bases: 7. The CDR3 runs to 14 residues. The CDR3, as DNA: TGTGCCAGTAGTATCTCGGGGACTAGCTTAACCCAGTACTTC. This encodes CASSISGTSLTQYF.

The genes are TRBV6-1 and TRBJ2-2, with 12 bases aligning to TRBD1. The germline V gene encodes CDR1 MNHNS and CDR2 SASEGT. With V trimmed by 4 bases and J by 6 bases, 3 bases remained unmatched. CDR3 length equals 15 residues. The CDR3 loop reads CASSARDRGPGELFF. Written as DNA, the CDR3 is TGTGCCAGCAGTGCCCGGGACAGGGGGCCCGGGGAGCTGTTTTTT.

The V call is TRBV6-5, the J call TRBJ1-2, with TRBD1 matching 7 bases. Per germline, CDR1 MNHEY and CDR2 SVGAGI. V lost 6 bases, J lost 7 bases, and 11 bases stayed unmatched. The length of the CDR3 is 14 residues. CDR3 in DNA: TGTGCCAGCAGACCCACAGGGGAAGGCGGTGGCTACACCTTC. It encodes CASRPTGEGGGYTF.

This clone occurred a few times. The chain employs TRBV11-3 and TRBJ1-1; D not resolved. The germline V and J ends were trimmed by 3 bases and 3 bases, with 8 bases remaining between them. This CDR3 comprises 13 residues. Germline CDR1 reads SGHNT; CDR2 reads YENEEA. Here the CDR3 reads CASSFFGDTEAFF. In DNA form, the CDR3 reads TGTGCCAGCAGCTTTTTCGGGGACACTGAAGCTTTCTTT.